Detailed here is one TCR beta chain. Its antigen remains unknown. These data are taken from a study of blood T cells in healthy people across ages. Findings and caveats of the study: The study lacked donor CMV status, which possibly confounded expanded clonotype changes. Older individuals had lower TCR beta diversity per million T cells (the decline was roughly linear).

Per individual sample, total RNA of at least 5.5 micrograms was extracted. In germline, CDR1 is ENHRY, CDR2 SYGVKD. The CDR3 runs 12 residues. V was shortened by 8 bases and J by 5 bases, with 11 bases between the two germline ends. A second PCR of roughly 6 to 12 cycles used a sample-barcoded 5' primer and a J-beta primer mix. Each cDNA molecule received a tag from a template-switch adaptor that had 12 random nucleotides. TCRdb re-derived calls from the 5' RACE reads in MiXCR, one entry per CDR3 protein. Altogether over 1,200,000 distinct CDR3 sequences are present, roughly 60% being singletons, with the ten largest covering about 6.7%.

This receptor was obtained from a young man in good health. The sequenced material came from blood. The chain recombines TRBV10-3 with TRBJ2-3; perhaps TRBD2 as D (5 bases). CDR3 region: CAIGERLDTQYF. CDR3 coding DNA: TGTGCCATCGGGGAGCGGTTAGATACGCAGTATTTT.